This TCR beta chain was found in a study of cytomegalovirus exposure and HLA in healthy donors. The study's findings and limits: The classifier, whose performance was assessed in both the original and validation cohorts, reportedly diagnosed cytomegalovirus status with high specificity and sensitivity. TCR beta V- and J-gene trimming, according to a later analysis, was linked to a missense DCLRE1C variant.

Trimming removed 2 bases at V and 8 bases at J, with 12 bases between. Per germline, CDR1 LNHDA and CDR2 SQIVND (reference sequence). The CDR3 has 13 residues. In the case of this clone: Its antigen is as yet unknown.

The PCR used 60 Vbeta and 13 Jbeta primers. Here immunoSEQ multiplex PCR was the method, and the copy in TCRdb shows in-frame clones only, minus some. The sample has about 140,000 clones; about 80% are singletons. Healthy individuals who donated bone marrow served as the donors. The sample taken for sequencing was PBMCs. The rearrangement joins TRBV19 to TRBJ1-2; D call uncertain. The clonotype originates from a man between 35 and 55 years old in good health and CMV-seronegative. CDR3 in DNA: TGTGCCAGTAGTATATCCAGGATACAAGGCTACACCTTC. This codes for CASSISRIQGYTF.